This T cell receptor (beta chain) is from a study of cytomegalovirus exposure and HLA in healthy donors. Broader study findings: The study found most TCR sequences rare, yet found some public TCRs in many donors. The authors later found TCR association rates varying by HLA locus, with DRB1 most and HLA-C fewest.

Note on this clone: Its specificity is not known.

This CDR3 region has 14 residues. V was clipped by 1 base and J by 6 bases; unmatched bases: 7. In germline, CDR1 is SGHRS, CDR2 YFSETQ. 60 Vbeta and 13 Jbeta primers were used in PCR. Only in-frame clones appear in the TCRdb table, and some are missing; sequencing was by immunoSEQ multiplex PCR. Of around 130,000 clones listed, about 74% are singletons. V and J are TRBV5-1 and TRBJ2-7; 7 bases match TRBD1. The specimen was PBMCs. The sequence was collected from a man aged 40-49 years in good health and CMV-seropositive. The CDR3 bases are TGCGCCAGCAGCTTGATCGACAGGGCTGGCGAGCAGTACTTC. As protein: CASSLIDRAGEQYF. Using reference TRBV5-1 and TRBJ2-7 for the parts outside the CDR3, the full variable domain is KAGVTQTPRYLIKTRGQQVTLSCSPISGHRSVSWYQQTPGQGLQFLFEYFSETQRNKGNFPGRFSGRQFSNSRSEMNVSTLELGDSALYLCASSLIDRAGEQYFGPGTRLTVT.